The 6 T cell receptor beta chains below were found in one sample sequenced in a study of blood T cell repertoires in COVID-19. The assay was immunoSEQ multiplex PCR, and TCRdb's table has in-frame clones only and misses some. The sample records some 170,000 clones, 80% to 90% being singletons. What was sequenced was peripheral blood. Receptors originate from a woman in her forties or fifties with acute or convalescent COVID-19.

The gene calls are TRBV5-1 and TRBJ1-2; 12 bases agree with TRBD1. V was pared by 3 bases and J by 6 bases, with 3 bases of the junction left unmatched. Germline values: CDR1 SGHRS, CDR2 YFSETQ. The CDR3 sequence is 14 residues long. CDR3: CASSWDRGRDGYTF. CDR3 sequence (DNA): TGCGCCAGCAGCTGGGACAGGGGGCGTGATGGCTACACCTTC.

CDR3: CAWGTGAGEKLFF. CDR3 bases: TGTGCCTGGGGTACAGGGGCCGGTGAAAAACTGTTTTTT. The chain has TRBV30 and TRBJ1-4, with 7 bases matching TRBD1. Germline trimming cut 5 bases from V and 7 bases from J; bases unmatched to any gene: 7. CDR3 length: 13 amino acids. The germline V gene has CDR1 GTSNPN and CDR2 SVGIG (reference sequence).

This chain connects TRBV9 to TRBJ2-2; the match to TRBD2 covers 7 bases. The V gene end was trimmed by 4 bases and the J gene end by 2 bases; junction bases not matched to a gene: 5. The CDR3 extends over 15 amino acids. CDR1 and CDR2 from the germline V gene are SGDLS and YYNGEE. The CDR3 sequence: CASSPRGDNTGELFF. CDR3 in DNA: TGTGCCAGCAGCCCACGGGGGGACAACACCGGGGAGCTGTTTTTT.

The chain uses TRBV12-3 or TRBV12-4 and TRBJ2-7; 10 nucleotides agree with TRBD1. The CDR3 has 12 residues. V was clipped by 8 bases and J by 5 bases; unmatched bases: 3. The CDR3 coding sequence is TGTGCCAGCGGACAGGGGGTCGACGAGCAGTACTTC. The encoded protein is CASGQGVDEQYF.

The J gene is TRBJ2-3, the V gene TRBV7-2; D gene unclear. Trimming took off 1 base at V and 4 bases at J, with 12 bases between the two ends. The CDR3 spans 15 residues. Per the germline V gene, CDR1 is SGHTA and CDR2 is FQGNSA. The CDR3 nucleotides are TGTGCCAGCAGCTTAGGGAGAAGTGGGTCAGATACGCAGTATTTT. Translation: CASSLGRSGSDTQYF.

The rearrangement joins TRBV6-2 or TRBV6-3 to TRBJ1-4; D possibly corresponds to TRBD1 (5 bases). V was cut by 4 bases and J by 13 bases, with 22 bases left in between. Germline loops: CDR1 MNHEY, CDR2 SVGEGT. The CDR3 runs to 15 residues. The CDR3, as DNA: TGTGCCAGCAGTTCTTCAGGGTTATCCCCCTACGGACTGTTTTTT. It codes for CASSSSGLSPYGLFF.